The entry below gives a single T cell receptor beta chain sequence along with its context. The antigen remains undetermined. Expressed TCRB transcripts got sequenced, as all isolated RNA was reverse transcribed. The assay was immunoSEQ multiplex PCR, and TCRdb's table has in-frame clones only and misses some. Of over 200,000 clones listed, about a tenth were seen once; the top ten hold 0.017%. This specimen belongs to a study of beta chain features in type 1 diabetes. Overall study findings and caveats: Type 1 diabetes patients had TCRB CDR3s that were shorter (moderately but significantly so) in all four CD4+ subsets.

V was clipped by 5 bases and J by 0 bases; unmatched bases: 5. Germline CDR1 LNHDA, CDR2 SQIVND (reference sequence). This CDR3 spans 15 amino acids. Cell sorting via CD45RO/CCR7/CD25/CD127/CD95/CD27 was performed to obtain CD4+ naive, central memory, regulatory and stem cell-like memory cells. The sample comprised naive CD4+ T cells from blood. V and J are TRBV19 and TRBJ2-7; 9 bases map to TRBD1. This TCR derives from a man aged 30-40 years with type 1 diabetes. The CDR3 nucleotides are TGTGCCAGTAGTGGCGGGACAGGGTCCTCCTACGAGCAGTACTTC. Its translation is CASSGGTGSSYEQYF.